The 26 T cell receptor beta chains presented below share a single source sample, sequenced in a study of blood T cell repertoires in COVID-19. The method was immunoSEQ multiplex PCR; TCRdb's version includes in-frame clones alone and lacks a portion of them. The profile shows about 150,000 clones, approximately 90% of them singletons. Sequencing input: peripheral blood. The receptors derive from a woman aged 40 to 49 with acute or convalescent COVID-19.

The genes are TRBV30 and TRBJ1-6; maybe TRBD1 (6 bases). V was shortened by 4 bases and J by 8 bases, with 15 bases between the two germline ends. This CDR3 contains 14 residues. Germline values: CDR1 GTSNPN, CDR2 SVGIG (reference sequence). The CDR3 loop reads CAWTRGGIDSPLHF. CDR3 sequence (DNA): TGTGCCTGGACCAGAGGGGGAATTGATTCACCCCTCCACTTT.

This clone was counted between two and nine times. This sequence joins TRBV7-2 and TRBJ2-7; 9 positions match TRBD2. Germline CDR1 SGHTA, CDR2 FQGNSA. The CDR3 loop spans 15 amino acids. After removal of 5 bases from V and 2 bases from J, the junction contained 7 bases not matched to a gene. In DNA, the CDR3 is TGTGCCAGCAGCACAGATAGCGGGAGCCCCTACGAGCAGTACTTC. This gives the protein CASSTDSGSPYEQYF.

The chain joins TRBV5-1 to TRBJ1-4; 10 bases are shared with TRBD1. Per germline, CDR1 SGHRS and CDR2 YFSETQ. The CDR3 has 16 residues. V was clipped by 0 bases and J by 7 bases; unmatched bases: 6. The DNA for the CDR3 is TGCGCCAGCAGCTTGGCCGGGACAGGGGAGGCTGAAAAACTGTTTTTT. Translation: CASSLAGTGEAEKLFF.

This chain connects TRBV24-1 to TRBJ2-3; D unresolved. Trimming stripped 2 bases from V and 0 bases from J, with 14 bases between. The CDR3 contains 17 residues. Germline V gives CDR1 KGHDR, CDR2 SFDVKD. In nucleotides, the CDR3 is TGTGCCACCAGTGATTCCCGCGAGGCCTCTAGCACAGATACGCAGTATTTT. Residues: CATSDSREASSTDTQYF.

The chain uses TRBV4-2 and TRBJ2-7; 7 bases fit TRBD1. This CDR3 region has 15 residues. The V segment lost 1 base and the J segment 5 bases; nucleotides outside the gene matches: 8. Per germline, CDR1 LGHNA and CDR2 YNFKEQ. CDR3 residues: CASSQGGLTGDEQYF. CDR3 nucleotide sequence: TGTGCCAGCAGCCAAGGGGGGCTTACAGGGGACGAGCAGTACTTC.

This clone was seen a handful of times. The gene calls are TRBV9 and TRBJ2-7; D perhaps matches TRBD1 (6 bases). V gave up 3 bases and J gave up 5 bases, with 12 bases separating them. Per the germline V gene, CDR1 is SGDLS and CDR2 is YYNGEE. CDR3 length equals 13 residues. The CDR3 coding sequence is TGTGCCAGCAGCGCAGGGGTATGGAACGAGCAGTACTTC. Encoded protein: CASSAGVWNEQYF. Looking up the rest from reference TRBV9 and TRBJ2-7 gives the full variable domain: DSGVTQTPKHLITATGQRVTLRCSPRSGDLSVYWYQQSLDQGLQFLIQYYNGEERAKGNILERFSAQQFPDLHSELNLSSLELGDSALYFCASSAGVWNEQYFGPGTRLTVT.

This sequence joins TRBV5-1 and TRBJ1-6; no firm D call. V lost 0 bases to trimming and J lost 10 bases, with 8 bases between them. The CDR3 sequence is 13 residues long. Germline V gives CDR1 SGHRS, CDR2 YFSETQ. CDR3 DNA: TGCGCCAGCAGCTTGGTCCGGGAATCACCCCTCCACTTT. As protein: CASSLVRESPLHF.

This chain joins TRBV5-4 and TRBJ1-2; no clear D gene. Per germline, CDR1 SGHNT and CDR2 YYREEE (reference sequence). Trimming stripped 3 bases from V and 0 bases from J, with 15 bases between. There are 16 residues in the CDR3. The CDR3, as DNA: TGTGCCAGCAGCTACGGTTCCGACACGACTAACTATGGCTACACCTTC. It codes for CASSYGSDTTNYGYTF.

This clone was counted once. This rearrangement joins TRBV5-5 to TRBJ2-4, with D uncertain. The CDR3 extends over 13 amino acids. Trimming removed 0 bases at V and 6 bases at J, with 7 bases between. CDR1 is SGHKS, CDR2 YYEKEE, per germline (reference sequence). CDR3 in amino acids: CASSLDTSNIQYF. The CDR3 DNA reads TGTGCCAGCAGCTTGGACACCTCAAACATTCAGTACTTC.

The rearrangement joins TRBV10-3 to TRBJ2-1; the match to TRBD2 covers 8 bases. Trimming removed 0 bases from V and 8 bases from J; junction bases left unmatched: 6. The CDR3 is made up of 15 amino acids. The germline CDR1 and CDR2 sequences are ENHRY and SYGVKD. The CDR3 sequence: CAISESIAGGDEQFF. The CDR3 DNA follows: TGTGCCATCAGTGAGTCGATTGCGGGAGGAGATGAGCAGTTCTTC.

The chain recombines TRBV7-9 with TRBJ1-2, with 7 bases fitting TRBD1. From germline, CDR1 is SEHNR and CDR2 FQNEAQ (reference sequence). The CDR3 length is 12 residues. After removal of 6 bases from V and 8 bases from J, the junction contained 6 bases not matched to a gene. This CDR3 is CASRRGRGGYTF. Here the CDR3 DNA reads TGTGCCAGCAGGAGGGGGCGCGGAGGCTACACCTTC.

This clone was observed once. The CDR3 DNA reads TGTGCCAGCAGCCCTGACAGGGGGAACACTGAAGCTTTCTTT. Translated: CASSPDRGNTEAFF. The V and J genes are TRBV5-6 and TRBJ1-1, with 8 nucleotides matching TRBD1. The germline V gene has CDR1 SGHDT and CDR2 YYEEEE. The CDR3 extends over 14 amino acids. V was clipped by 4 bases and J by 1 base; unmatched bases: 3.

This rearrangement joins TRBV28 to TRBJ2-4; D is possibly TRBD1 (6 bases). Trimming shortened V by 3 bases and J by 12 bases, and 9 bases separated the two germline ends. The CDR3 spans 11 residues. The germline V gene encodes CDR1 MDHEN and CDR2 SYDVKM. The DNA of the CDR3 is TGTGCCAGCAGTTTTGGGGGACATCAGTACTTC. This gives the protein CASSFGGHQYF.

The chain carries TRBV3-1 (or the pseudogene TRBV3-2) and TRBJ1-1; D not certain. Looked up from germline, CDR1 is LGHDT and CDR2 is YNNKEL (reference sequence). This CDR3 contains 13 residues. Trimming cost V 0 bases and J 10 bases, with 12 bases left between them. The CDR3 DNA reads TGTGCCAGCAGCCAAGATCCGAATCCCGGAGCTTTCTTT. Residues: CASSQDPNPGAFF.

The V gene is TRBV15, the J gene TRBJ2-4; possible D gene TRBD2, 5 bases. This CDR3 has 16 residues. V gave up 0 bases and J gave up 0 bases, with 9 bases separating them. Germline V CDR1 and CDR2: LNHNV, YYDKDF (reference sequence). CDR3 region: CATSRDSELAKNIQYF. The CDR3 nucleotides are TGTGCCACCAGCAGAGATAGCGAGCTAGCCAAAAACATTCAGTACTTC. The full variable domain, its missing parts supplied by reference TRBV15 and TRBJ2-4, is DAMVIQNPRYQVTQFGKPVTLSCSQTLNHNVMYWYQQKSSQAPKLLFHYYDKDFNNEADTPDNFQSRRPNTSFCFLDIRSPGLGDTAMYLCATSRDSELAKNIQYFGAGTRLSVL.

The CDR3 region is CASSANSYEQYF. In DNA form, the CDR3 reads TGCGCCAGCAGCGCGAACTCCTACGAGCAGTACTTC. The chain is built from TRBV5-1 and TRBJ2-7, with D hard to call. The CDR3 runs to 12 residues. Germline CDR1 SGHRS, CDR2 YFSETQ. The V and J ends lost 4 bases and 0 bases respectively, with 5 bases between them.

The gene calls are TRBV25-1 and TRBJ2-2, with 10 bases matching TRBD2. Germline V gene sequence: CDR1 MGHDK, CDR2 SYGVNS. V lost 6 bases to trimming and J lost 2 bases; unmatched junction nucleotides: 6. The CDR3 sequence is 16 residues long. CDR3 loop: CASSVSGGANTGELFF. CDR3 sequence (DNA): TGTGCCAGCAGCGTGAGCGGGGGGGCAAACACCGGGGAGCTGTTTTTT.

This clone was observed a handful of times. CDR3 amino acids: CASSSGQGWGYTF. The CDR3 DNA reads TGTGCCAGCAGCTCCGGACAGGGATGGGGCTACACCTTC. This rearrangement joins TRBV6-5 to TRBJ1-2; 8 bases match TRBD1. Trimming cost V 6 bases and J 8 bases; bases outside gene matches: 8. CDR3 length equals 13 residues. CDR1 and CDR2 (germline): MNHEY, SVGAGI.

The rearrangement joins TRBV2 to TRBJ1-4; a possible D gene is TRBD1 (5 bases). Germline V CDR1 and CDR2: SNHLY, FYNNEI. Trimming removed 7 bases from V and 0 bases from J, with 21 bases in between. There are 18 residues in the CDR3. The CDR3: CASKVRGLASATNEKLFF. The CDR3 region has the DNA TGTGCCAGCAAAGTAAGGGGCCTGGCCTCTGCAACTAATGAAAAACTGTTTTTT.

The rearrangement links TRBV2 to TRBJ2-7; no reliable D call. The germline V and J ends were trimmed by 6 bases and 3 bases, with 6 bases remaining between them. The CDR3 has 11 amino acids. Germline CDR1 reads SNHLY; CDR2 reads FYNNEI. The CDR3 reads CASSPYYEQYF. CDR3 nucleotide sequence: TGTGCCAGCAGCCCCTACTACGAGCAGTACTTC.

The chain couples TRBV28 to TRBJ1-1; D not resolved. Looked up from germline, CDR1 is MDHEN and CDR2 is SYDVKM. This CDR3 contains 14 residues. The germline V and J ends were trimmed by 2 bases and 1 base, with 8 bases remaining between them. Written as DNA, the CDR3 is TGTGCCAGCAGTTTAAAACACACGAACACTGAAGCTTTCTTT. Amino acid sequence: CASSLKHTNTEAFF.

The rearrangement joins TRBV7-3 to TRBJ1-1; TRBD1 aligns across 7 bases. Germline V CDR1 and CDR2: SGHTA, FQGTGA. V lost 6 bases to trimming and J lost 1 base; unmatched junction nucleotides: 5. This CDR3 contains 14 residues. The chain's CDR3 is CASSQQGTNTEAFF. The CDR3 bases are TGTGCCAGCAGTCAACAGGGGACGAACACTGAAGCTTTCTTT.

This clone was detected only a few times. This specimen includes other DNA sequences encoding the same CDR3. The chain has TRBV4-1 and TRBJ2-7; D gene ambiguous. The CDR3 totals 14 residues. V was cut by 1 base and J by 1 base, with 8 bases left in between. The germline V gene has CDR1 MGHRA and CDR2 YSYEKL. CDR3 coding DNA: TGCGCCAGCAGCCAAGGGCCGGGTTCCTACGAGCAGTACTTC. Its translation is CASSQGPGSYEQYF.

This chain uses TRBV28 with TRBJ2-6; D unresolved. The V gene lost 2 bases and the J gene lost 2 bases, with 10 bases spanning the gap. Germline values: CDR1 MDHEN, CDR2 SYDVKM. The CDR3 runs 16 residues. The DNA of the CDR3 is TGTGCCAGCAGTTTAGCGCGGAAAGCTGGGGCCAACGTCCTGACTTTC. It is translated as CASSLARKAGANVLTF.

The sample holds a few counts of this clone. The genes are TRBV6-5 and TRBJ1-3; D is uncertain. The germline gives CDR1 MNHEY, CDR2 SVGAGI. V lost 4 bases to trimming and J lost 4 bases, with 14 bases between them. The CDR3 is 15 residues long. The CDR3 is CASSLPDTAGNTIYF. In DNA, the CDR3 is TGTGCCAGCAGTTTGCCAGACACGGCCGGAAACACCATATATTTT.

The chain links TRBV5-1 to TRBJ1-2; tentative D call: TRBD1 (5 bases). Germline CDR1 and CDR2: SGHRS and YFSETQ. V gave up 0 bases and J gave up 9 bases, with 12 bases separating them. The CDR3 sequence is 13 residues long. The CDR3 coding sequence is TGCGCCAGCAGCTTGGTGGGGGGTCCCAGCTACACCTTC. The encoded protein is CASSLVGGPSYTF.